Following are 13 T cell receptor beta chains from one sample sequenced in a study of blood T cell repertoires in COVID-19 (dated by TCRdb to the early 2020s). To prepare the library, the immunoSEQ multiplex PCR assay was applied. TCRdb re-hosts the immuneACCESS table, in-frame sequences only. Its copies lack some clones; in the studies checked, an unresolved V gene accounts for under half of them, and the cause for the rest is not known. Recorded for this sample are about 170,000 clones; more than 75% of them occurred a single time. The ten largest clonotypes hold over 3.5% of the sample. What was sequenced was peripheral blood. The receptors derive from a man aged 18 to 35 with active or convalescent COVID-19.

The J gene is TRBJ2-3, the V gene TRBV6-2 or TRBV6-3, with 7 bases lining up with TRBD2. Germline V gene lookup returns CDR1 MNHEY and CDR2 SVGEGT. The CDR3 has 16 residues. V lost 2 bases and J lost 2; bases outside the gene matches: 7. The CDR3 DNA sequence: TGTGCCAGCAGTTACGGGGCTAGCGGATCCACAGATACGCAGTATTTT. It yields the protein CASSYGASGSTDTQYF.

The chain couples TRBV25-1 to TRBJ2-7, with 8 bases aligning to TRBD1. Germline CDR1 reads MGHDK; CDR2 reads SYGVNS. The V and J ends lost 4 bases and 7 bases, in that order; junction bases with no gene match: 12. The CDR3 is 15 residues long. The CDR3 here is CASSGHRGYSGEQYF. The CDR3, as DNA: TGTGCCAGCAGTGGTCACAGGGGGTACTCGGGGGAGCAGTACTTC.

This chain links TRBV14 with TRBJ2-6; 8 bases match TRBD1. This CDR3 contains 16 residues. The junction had 2 bases not matched to a gene; V was cut back by 4 bases and J by 0 bases. Looked up from germline, CDR1 is SGHDN and CDR2 is FVKESK. Here the CDR3 reads CASSLGQVSGANVLTF. The CDR3 DNA is TGTGCCAGCAGCCTGGGACAGGTCTCTGGGGCCAACGTCCTGACTTTC.

This clone has only one observation. The gene calls are TRBV7-2 and TRBJ1-6, with TRBD1 matching 7 bases. V lost 3 bases, J lost 5 bases, and 1 base stayed unmatched. Germline V gene data show CDR1 as SGHTA and CDR2 as FQGNSA. CDR3 size: 14 residues. This chain's CDR3 is CASSLDRHNSPLHF. As DNA, the CDR3 is TGTGCCAGCAGCTTGGACAGGCATAATTCACCCCTCCACTTT. The full variable domain, rest sourced from reference TRBV7-2 and TRBJ1-6, is GAGVSQSPSNKVTEKGKDVELRCDPISGHTALYWYRQSLGQGLEFLIYFQGNSAPDKSGLPSDRFSAERTGGSVSTLTIQRTQQEDSAVYLCASSLDRHNSPLHFGNGTRLTVT.

The chain recombines TRBV10-3 with TRBJ1-6, with TRBD1 matching 8 bases. Germline V gives CDR1 ENHRY, CDR2 SYGVKD. J was trimmed by 7 bases and V by 8 bases; bases with no gene match: 4. This CDR3 is built from 13 residues. The CDR3 region is CAIQGAANSPLHF. The CDR3 DNA sequence: TGTGCCATCCAGGGGGCGGCGAATTCACCCCTCCACTTT.

CDR3 coding DNA: TGTGCCAGCAGCCAGACAGTTAACTATGGCTACACCTTC. It encodes CASSQTVNYGYTF. The rearrangement uses TRBV27 and TRBJ1-2, with D possibly being TRBD1 (5 bases). Trimming pared 6 bases from V and 1 base from J, leaving 9 bases between. The CDR3 contains 13 residues. Germline V gives CDR1 MNHEY, CDR2 SMNVEV (reference sequence).

CDR3 protein: CASSLQGMHGYTF. CDR3 in DNA: TGTGCCAGCAGTTTACAGGGAATGCATGGCTACACCTTC. The chain joins TRBV27 to TRBJ1-2, with D tentatively TRBD1 (5 bases). Germline CDR1 and CDR2: MNHEY and SMNVEV (reference sequence). V lost 2 bases and J lost 6, with 10 bases in between. This CDR3 has 13 residues.

This clone showed up just a few times. The chain uses TRBV5-1 and TRBJ2-2; possibly TRBD2 for D (7 bases). Germline-derived CDR1 and CDR2 are SGHRS and YFSETQ. The CDR3 is made up of 14 amino acids. Trimming left V 5 bases short and J 8 bases short, with 16 bases between. The CDR3 DNA reads TGCGCCAGCAGTACGGGGGGCCCCGGTGGGGAGCTGTTTTTT. Its translation: CASSTGGPGGELFF.

The V gene is TRBV24-1, the J gene TRBJ2-7; 9 bases align to TRBD2. From germline, CDR1 is KGHDR and CDR2 SFDVKD. Unmatched junction bases numbered 5, after V lost 7 bases and J lost 2 bases. The CDR3 loop spans 14 amino acids. CDR3 protein: CATRRLAEPYEQYF. The CDR3 region has the DNA TGTGCCACCAGGAGACTAGCGGAACCCTACGAGCAGTACTTC.

The chain employs TRBV27 and TRBJ2-7; 12 bases line up with TRBD2. This CDR3 is built from 18 residues. The V gene's germline CDR1 is MNHEY and CDR2 SMNVEV (reference sequence). V gave up 2 bases and J gave up 0 bases; unmatched junction bases: 8. The CDR3, as DNA: TGTGCCAGCAGTTTAAAGGCTAGCGGGAGGGCCATCTCCTACGAGCAGTACTTC. This sequence encodes CASSLKASGRAISYEQYF.

The V call is TRBV14, the J call TRBJ1-3, with 7 bases aligning to TRBD1. V shed 4 bases, J shed 2 bases, and the junction held 8 bases outside the gene matches. Germline V CDR1 and CDR2: SGHDN, FVKESK. The CDR3 loop spans 16 amino acids. In nucleotides, the CDR3 is TGTGCCAGCAGCCTCGCCGACAGGGCTACTGGAAACACCATATATTTT. Amino acids: CASSLADRATGNTIYF.

The chain joins TRBV4-1 to TRBJ1-1; 7 nucleotides align to TRBD1. V lost 4 bases and J lost 0; bases outside the gene matches: 5. This CDR3 has 15 amino acids. CDR1 is MGHRA and CDR2 is YSYEKL in the germline V gene. CDR3 bases: TGCGCCAGCAGCCGATGGGACAGTATGAACACTGAAGCTTTCTTT. Amino acid sequence: CASSRWDSMNTEAFF.

The V and J genes are TRBV6-1 and TRBJ1-2; D is undetermined. The CDR3 runs 13 residues. The germline V gene encodes CDR1 MNHNS and CDR2 SASEGT. Trimming removed 2 bases at V and 7 bases at J, with 11 bases between. This CDR3 reads CASSESLKRGYTF. Written as DNA, the CDR3 is TGTGCCAGCAGTGAATCATTAAAGCGTGGCTACACCTTC.